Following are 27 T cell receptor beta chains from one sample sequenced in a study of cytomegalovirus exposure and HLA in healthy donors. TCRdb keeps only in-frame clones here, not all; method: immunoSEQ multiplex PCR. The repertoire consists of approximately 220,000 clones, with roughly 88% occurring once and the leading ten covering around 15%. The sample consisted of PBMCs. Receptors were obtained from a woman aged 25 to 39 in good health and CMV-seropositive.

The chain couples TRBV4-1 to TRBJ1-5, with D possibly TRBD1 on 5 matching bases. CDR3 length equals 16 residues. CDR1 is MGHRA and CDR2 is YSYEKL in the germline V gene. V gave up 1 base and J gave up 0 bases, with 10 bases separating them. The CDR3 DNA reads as TGCGCCAGCAGCCAAGGCCAGGGTGGTAGCAATCAGCCCCAGCATTTT. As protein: CASSQGQGGSNQPQHF.

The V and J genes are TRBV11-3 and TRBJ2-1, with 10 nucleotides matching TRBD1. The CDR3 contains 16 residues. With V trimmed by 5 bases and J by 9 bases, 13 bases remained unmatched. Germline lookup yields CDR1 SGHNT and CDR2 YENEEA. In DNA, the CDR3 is TGTGCCAGCAGCCCAGACGGGGACAGGGGTTTTCTTGAGCAGTTCTTC. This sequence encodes CASSPDGDRGFLEQFF.

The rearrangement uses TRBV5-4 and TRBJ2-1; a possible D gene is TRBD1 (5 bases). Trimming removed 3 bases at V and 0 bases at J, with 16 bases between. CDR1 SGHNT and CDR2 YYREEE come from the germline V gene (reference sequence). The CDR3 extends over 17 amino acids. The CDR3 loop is CASSSDPTDSSYNEQFF. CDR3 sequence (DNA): TGTGCCAGCAGCTCAGATCCCACTGACAGCTCCTACAATGAGCAGTTCTTC.

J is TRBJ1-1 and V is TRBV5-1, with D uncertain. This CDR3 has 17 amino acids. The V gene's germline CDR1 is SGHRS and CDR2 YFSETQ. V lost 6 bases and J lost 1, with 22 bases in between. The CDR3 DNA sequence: TGCGCCAGCAAAGTTAGGACTTCCCCCGGCCGGAACACTGAAGCTTTCTTT. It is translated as CASKVRTSPGRNTEAFF.

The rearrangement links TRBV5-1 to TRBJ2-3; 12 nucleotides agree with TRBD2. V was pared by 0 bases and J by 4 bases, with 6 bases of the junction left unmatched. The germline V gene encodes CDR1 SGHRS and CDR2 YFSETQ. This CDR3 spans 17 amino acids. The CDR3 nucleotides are TGCGCCAGCAGCTTGGGACTAGCGGGAGCGGGGGCAGATACGCAGTATTTT. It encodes CASSLGLAGAGADTQYF.

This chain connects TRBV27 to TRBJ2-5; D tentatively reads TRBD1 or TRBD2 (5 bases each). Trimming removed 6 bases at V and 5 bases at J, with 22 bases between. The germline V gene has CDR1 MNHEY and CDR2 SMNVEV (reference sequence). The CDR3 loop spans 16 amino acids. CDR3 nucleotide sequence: TGTGCCAGCAGGAGGGGTGACAGACGTCCTGGGGAGACCCAGTACTTC. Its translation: CASRRGDRRPGETQYF.

Here the CDR3 DNA reads TGTGCCAGCCGGAGACAGGGCCGGACCTACGAGCAGTACTTC. Encoded protein: CASRRQGRTYEQYF. The chain employs TRBV6-6 and TRBJ2-7, with TRBD1 matching 7 bases. V lost 8 bases to trimming and J lost 2 bases; unmatched junction nucleotides: 9. This CDR3 region has 14 residues. From germline, CDR1 is MNHNY and CDR2 SVGAGI (reference sequence).

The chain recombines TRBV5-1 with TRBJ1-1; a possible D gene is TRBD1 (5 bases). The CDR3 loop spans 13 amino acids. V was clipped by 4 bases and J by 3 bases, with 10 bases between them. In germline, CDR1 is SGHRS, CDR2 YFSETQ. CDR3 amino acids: CASSPLGDTEAFF. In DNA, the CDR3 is TGCGCCAGCAGCCCCCTGGGGGACACTGAAGCTTTCTTT.

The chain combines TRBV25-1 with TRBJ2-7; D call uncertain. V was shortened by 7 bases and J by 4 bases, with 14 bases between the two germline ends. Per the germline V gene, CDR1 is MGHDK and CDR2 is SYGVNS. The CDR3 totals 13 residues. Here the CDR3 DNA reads TGTGCCAGCACCGGACCTTTGGCGTACGAGCAGTACTTC. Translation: CASTGPLAYEQYF.

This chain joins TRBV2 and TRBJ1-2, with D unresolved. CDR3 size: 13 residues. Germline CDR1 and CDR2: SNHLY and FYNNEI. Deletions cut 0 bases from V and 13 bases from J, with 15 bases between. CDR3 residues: CASSEAYNPECTF. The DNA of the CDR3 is TGTGCCAGCAGTGAAGCATATAATCCGGAGTGCACCTTC. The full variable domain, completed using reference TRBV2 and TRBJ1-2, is EPEVTQTPSHQVTQMGQEVILRCVPISNHLYFYWYRQILGQKVEFLVSFYNNEISEKSEIFDDQFSVERPDGSNFTLKIRSTKLEDSAMYFCASSEAYNPECTFGSGTRLTVV.

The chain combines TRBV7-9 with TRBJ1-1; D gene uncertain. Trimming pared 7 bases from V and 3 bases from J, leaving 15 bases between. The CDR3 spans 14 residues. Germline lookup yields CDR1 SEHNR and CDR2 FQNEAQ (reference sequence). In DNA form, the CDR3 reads TGTGCCAGCACCCCCCGTTTCGGGGACACTGAAGCTTTCTTT. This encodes CASTPRFGDTEAFF.

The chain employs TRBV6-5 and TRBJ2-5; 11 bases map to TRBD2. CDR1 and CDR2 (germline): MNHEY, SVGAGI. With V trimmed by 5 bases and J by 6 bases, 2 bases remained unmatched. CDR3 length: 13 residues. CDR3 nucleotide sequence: TGTGCCAGCAGTGGGACTAGCGGAAAGACCCAGTACTTC. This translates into CASSGTSGKTQYF.

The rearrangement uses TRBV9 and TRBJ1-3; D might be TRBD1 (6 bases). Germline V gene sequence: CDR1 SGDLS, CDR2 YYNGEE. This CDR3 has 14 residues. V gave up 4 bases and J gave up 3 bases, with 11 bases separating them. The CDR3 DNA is TGTGCCAGCAGCCCCTTAGGGGGTGGAAACACCATATATTTT. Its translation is CASSPLGGGNTIYF.

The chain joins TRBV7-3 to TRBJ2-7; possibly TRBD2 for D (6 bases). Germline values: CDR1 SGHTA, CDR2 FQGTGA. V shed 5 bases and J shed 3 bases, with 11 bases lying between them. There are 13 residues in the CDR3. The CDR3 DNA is TGTGCCAGCAGCGGGACTCATTTCTACGAGCAGTACTTC. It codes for CASSGTHFYEQYF.

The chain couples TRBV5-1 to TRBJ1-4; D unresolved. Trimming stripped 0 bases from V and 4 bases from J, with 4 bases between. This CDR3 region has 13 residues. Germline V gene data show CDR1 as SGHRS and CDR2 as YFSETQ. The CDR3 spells CASSLGVNEKLFF. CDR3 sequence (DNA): TGCGCCAGCAGCTTGGGAGTTAATGAAAAACTGTTTTTT.

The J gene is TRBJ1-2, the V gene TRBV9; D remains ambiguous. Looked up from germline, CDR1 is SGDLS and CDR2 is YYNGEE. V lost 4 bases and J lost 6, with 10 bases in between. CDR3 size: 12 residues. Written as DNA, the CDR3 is TGTGCCAGCAGCACAAGATCTGATGGCTACACCTTC. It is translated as CASSTRSDGYTF.

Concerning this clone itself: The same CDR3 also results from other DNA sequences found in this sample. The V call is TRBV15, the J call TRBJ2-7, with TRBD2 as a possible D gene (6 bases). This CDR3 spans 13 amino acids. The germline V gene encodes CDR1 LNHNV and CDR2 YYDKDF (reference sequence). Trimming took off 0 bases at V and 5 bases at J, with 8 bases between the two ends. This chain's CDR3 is CATSRDPGDEQYF. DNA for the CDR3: TGTGCCACCAGCAGAGATCCGGGGGACGAGCAGTACTTC.

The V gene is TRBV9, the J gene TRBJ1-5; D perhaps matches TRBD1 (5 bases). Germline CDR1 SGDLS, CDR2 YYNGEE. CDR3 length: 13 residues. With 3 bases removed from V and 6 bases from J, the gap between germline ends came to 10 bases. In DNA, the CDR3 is TGTGCCAGCAGCGGCGCGGGGACTCAGCCCCAGCATTTT. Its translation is CASSGAGTQPQHF.

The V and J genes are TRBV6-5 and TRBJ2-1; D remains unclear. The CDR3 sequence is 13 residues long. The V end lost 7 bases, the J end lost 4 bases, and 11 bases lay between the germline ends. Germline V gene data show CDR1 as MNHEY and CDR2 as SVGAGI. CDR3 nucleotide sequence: TGTGCCAGCACCTCAAAATCATACAATGAGCAGTTCTTC. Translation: CASTSKSYNEQFF.

In nucleotides, the CDR3 is TGTGCCAGCAGCAACCAACAGGACAGGAGCTCCTACAATGAGCAGTTCTTC. This codes for CASSNQQDRSSYNEQFF. The chain uses TRBV21-1 and TRBJ2-1; no check of the table's D call, TRBD1, against the DNA was made. TRBV21-1 is deemed a pseudogene. This CDR3 is 17 amino acids long.

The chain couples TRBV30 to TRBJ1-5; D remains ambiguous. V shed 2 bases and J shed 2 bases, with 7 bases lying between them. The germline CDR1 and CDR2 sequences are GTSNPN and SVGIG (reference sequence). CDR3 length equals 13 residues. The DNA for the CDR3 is TGTGCCTGGAGTAATAGGGGCAATCAGCCCCAGCATTTT. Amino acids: CAWSNRGNQPQHF.

The CDR3 bases are TGCGCCAGCAGCTACTTATACGGGTCAGACAGCGGTGGCTACACCTTC. Protein sequence: CASSYLYGSDSGGYTF. This chain connects TRBV4-1 to TRBJ1-2; weak D call: TRBD1 (5 bases). Trimming stripped 5 bases from V and 7 bases from J, with 23 bases between. This CDR3 comprises 16 residues. In germline, CDR1 is MGHRA, CDR2 YSYEKL.

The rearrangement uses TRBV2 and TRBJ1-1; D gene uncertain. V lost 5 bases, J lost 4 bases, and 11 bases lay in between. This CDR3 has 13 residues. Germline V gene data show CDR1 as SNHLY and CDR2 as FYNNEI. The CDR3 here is CASSRPYSTEAFF. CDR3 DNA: TGTGCCAGCAGTCGACCGTACAGCACTGAAGCTTTCTTT.

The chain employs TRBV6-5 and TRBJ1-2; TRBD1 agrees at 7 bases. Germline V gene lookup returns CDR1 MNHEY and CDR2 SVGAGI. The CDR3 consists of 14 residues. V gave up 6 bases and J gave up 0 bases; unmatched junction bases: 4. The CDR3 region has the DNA TGTGCCAGCAGCCGGGACAGAGCTAACTATGGCTACACCTTC. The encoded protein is CASSRDRANYGYTF.

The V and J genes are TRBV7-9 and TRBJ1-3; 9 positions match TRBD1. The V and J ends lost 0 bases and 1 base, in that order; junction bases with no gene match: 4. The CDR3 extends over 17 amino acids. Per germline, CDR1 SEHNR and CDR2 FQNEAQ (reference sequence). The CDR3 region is CASSLARTGASGNTIYF. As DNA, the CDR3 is TGTGCCAGCAGCTTAGCAAGGACAGGGGCGTCTGGAAACACCATATATTTT.

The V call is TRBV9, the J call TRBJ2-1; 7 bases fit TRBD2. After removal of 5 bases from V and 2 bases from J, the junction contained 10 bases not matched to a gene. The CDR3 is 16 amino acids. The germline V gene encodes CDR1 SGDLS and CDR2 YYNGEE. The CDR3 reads CASSERPSGTYNEQFF. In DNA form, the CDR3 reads TGTGCCAGCAGTGAGAGACCTAGCGGCACCTACAATGAGCAGTTCTTC. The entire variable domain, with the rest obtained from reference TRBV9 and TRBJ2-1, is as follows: DSGVTQTPKHLITATGQRVTLRCSPRSGDLSVYWYQQSLDQGLQFLIQYYNGEERAKGNILERFSAQQFPDLHSELNLSSLELGDSALYFCASSERPSGTYNEQFFGPGTRLTVL.

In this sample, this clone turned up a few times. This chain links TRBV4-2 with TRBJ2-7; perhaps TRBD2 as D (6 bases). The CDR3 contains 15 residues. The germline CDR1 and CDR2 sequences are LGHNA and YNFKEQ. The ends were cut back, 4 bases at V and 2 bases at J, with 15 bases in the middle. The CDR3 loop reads CASSPTSGSPYEQYF. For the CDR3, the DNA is TGTGCCAGCAGCCCGACTAGTGGCTCCCCCTACGAGCAGTACTTC.